A selection of T cell receptor beta chains follows, all from one sample in a study of early T cells in non-severe SARS-CoV-2 infection. TCRdb processed the 5' RACE reads anew with MiXCR; each CDR3 protein has one entry. The table records almost 85,000 distinct CDR3 sequences, about 12% of them present only once. Specimen: whole blood. The receptors stem from an adult who was a healthcare worker with PCR-confirmed SARS-CoV-2 infection or an uninfected control (not recorded which). Both conserved end residues are part of each CDR3. Fields, in order: D gene, J gene, V gene, clone size, CDR3 DNA, CDR3 protein. A D gene is named only where the DNA matches it firmly. The size of a clone is reported for some rows only, either as once, few or many, or as a class for expanded clones.

>TRBD1|TRBJ1-1|TRBV20-1|many
TGCAGTGCTCCCTTATTAGCGGGACAGGGGGCTATTACCCTGAACACTGAAGCTTTCTTT
CSAPLLAGQGAITLNTEAFF
>.|TRBJ1-5|TRBV2|many
TGTGCCAGCAGTGAGGGAATCAATCAGCCCCAGCATTTT
CASSEGINQPQHF
>.|TRBJ2-1|TRBV29-1|few
TGCAGCGTTGACAGGTCCTACAATGAGCAGTTCTTC
CSVDRSYNEQFF
>.|TRBJ2-7|TRBV29-1|many
TGCAGCGTTCGGGACACCCCAACCTACGAGCAGTACTTC
CSVRDTPTYEQYF
>.|TRBJ2-1|TRBV30|many
TGTGCCTGGAGCCTCGGACGGACCTACAATGAGCAGTTCTTC
CAWSLGRTYNEQFF
>TRBD2|TRBJ2-2|TRBV30|.
TGTGCCTGGAGCTATCCGGGACTAGCGGGAAAGGGCACCGGGGAGCTGTTTTTT
CAWSYPGLAGKGTGELFF
>.|TRBJ1-5|TRBV7-6|.
TGTGCCAGCAGCTCCCGCAGCAATCAGCCCCAGCATTTT
CASSSRSNQPQHF
>TRBD2|TRBJ2-2|TRBV7-6|many
TGTGCCAGCAGCTTATTGGTTAAAGCGGGGGTCGGGGAGCTGTTTTTT
CASSLLVKAGVGELFF
>TRBD2|TRBJ2-1|TRBV28|few
TGTGCCAGCAGAGTAGCGGGGATTGAGCAGTTCTTC
CASRVAGIEQFF
>.|TRBJ1-1|TRBV6-6|few
TGTGCCAACTCACTTGGGGGGGCAAATACTGAAGCTTTCTTT
CANSLGGANTEAFF
>TRBD1|TRBJ1-4|TRBV5-8|.
TGTGCCAGCAGCTTGGCCTTTGGGACAGTGGGTGAAAAACTGTTTTTT
CASSLAFGTVGEKLFF
>.|TRBJ2-5|TRBV6-2/TRBV6-3|few
TGTGCCAGCAGTTACTCCCTCGGTAGCGGCCCAACCCAGTACTTC
CASSYSLGSGPTQYF
>TRBD2|TRBJ2-1|TRBV30|many
TGTGCCTGGAGTGTACCCTTAACTAGCGGGAGAGGCAATGAGCAGTTCTTC
CAWSVPLTSGRGNEQFF
>TRBD2|TRBJ2-3|TRBV3-1|many
TGTGCCAGCAGCCAAGGGACTAGCGGGGTAAGGACAGATACGCAGTATTTT
CASSQGTSGVRTDTQYF
>TRBD1|TRBJ1-4|TRBV7-9|few
TGTGCCAGCAGGGGGACAGGTCGGGAGAATGAAAAACTGTTTTTT
CASRGTGRENEKLFF
>.|TRBJ1-1|TRBV6-5|many
TGTGCCAGCACCGGGGCCCCGAACACTGAAGCTTTCTTT
CASTGAPNTEAFF
>.|TRBJ1-1|TRBV5-4|many
TGTGCCAGCAGCCGTGGGACGAACACTGAAGCTTTCTTT
CASSRGTNTEAFF
>TRBD2|TRBJ2-5|TRBV7-6|many
TGTGCCAGCAGCTTAGATATAGCGGGGGGGCCGGAGACCCAGTACTTC
CASSLDIAGGPETQYF
>.|TRBJ1-1|TRBV6-5|many
TGTGCCAGCAGTTACTTTCTCTCGCGGGCCACTGAAGCTTTCTTT
CASSYFLSRATEAFF
>.|TRBJ2-4|TRBV20-1|many
TGCAGTGCTAGAGACACGGGAACAGACATTCAGTACTTC
CSARDTGTDIQYF
>.|TRBJ1-4|TRBV15|few
TGTGCCACCAGCAGAGGCCGTCCATTAATGGGGGAAAAACTGTTTTTT
CATSRGRPLMGEKLFF
>TRBD1|TRBJ2-7|TRBV6-6|many
TGTGCCAGCACCCACCCGGGACAGGGGTCCCACGAGCAGTACTTC
CASTHPGQGSHEQYF
>.|TRBJ2-1|TRBV3-1|many
TGTGCCAGCAGTACCCACCAAGCCTCCTACAATGAGCAGTTCTTC
CASSTHQASYNEQFF
>.|TRBJ2-6|TRBV5-4|.
TGTGCCAGCAGCTTGGGACAGGGAGGTGGGGCCAACGTCCTGACTTTC
CASSLGQGGGANVLTF
>.|TRBJ1-5|TRBV12-2|many
TGTGCAAGTCGCCTAAAGTCCAGGGAAGGCAATCAGCCCCAGCATTTT
CASRLKSREGNQPQHF
>.|TRBJ2-7|TRBV6-5|few
TGTGCCAGCAGTTCCCGAGGACTCATATCGTTCGAGCAGTACTTC
CASSSRGLISFEQYF
>.|TRBJ1-2|TRBV19|.
TGTGCCGCTAGCGACCGACCTAACTATGGCTACACCTTC
CAASDRPNYGYTF
>.|TRBJ2-3|TRBV19|many
TGTGCCAGTAAACCTTGGAGGGAAAGCACAGATACGCAGTATTTT
CASKPWRESTDTQYF
>.|TRBJ2-3|TRBV29-1|few
TGCAGCGCCGACAGGGGAGGGACAGATACGCAGTATTTT
CSADRGGTDTQYF
>TRBD2|TRBJ2-1|TRBV5-1|many
TGCGCCAGTGGGACTAGCGGGAGGGGTGAGCAGTTCTTC
CASGTSGRGEQFF
>.|TRBJ2-3|TRBV9|.
TGTGCCAGCAGCGCACTCCGGGCCAAAAGCACAGATACGCAGTATTTT
CASSALRAKSTDTQYF
>.|TRBJ1-2|TRBV28|many
TGTGCCAGCACCATGGGGGGGCAGGGAGATTTCTATGGCTACACCTTC
CASTMGGQGDFYGYTF
>.|TRBJ1-5|TRBV19|few
TGTGCCAGTAGTATACGGGGGCGAGGTCAGCCCCAGCATTTT
CASSIRGRGQPQHF
>.|TRBJ1-6|TRBV5-1|few
TGCGCCAGCAGCTTGGCGGGCACGGAGAATTCACCCCTCCACTTT
CASSLAGTENSPLHF
>TRBD2|TRBJ2-3|TRBV29-1|.
TGCAGCGTGGGGGAACTAGCGGGAGCAGATACGCAGTATTTT
CSVGELAGADTQYF
>TRBD1|TRBJ1-2|TRBV9|.
TGTGCCAGCAGCCCCGGGACAGAGAATGGCTACACCTTC
CASSPGTENGYTF
>TRBD1|TRBJ1-2|TRBV6-1|many
TGTGCCAGCTTTCGGACAGGGAACTATGGCTACACCTTC
CASFRTGNYGYTF
>TRBD2|TRBJ2-3|TRBV19|few
TGTGCCAGTAGTATACCAGCGGGGGCCACAGATACGCAGTATTTT
CASSIPAGATDTQYF
>.|TRBJ2-3|TRBV29-1|many
TGCAGGGGGGATACGCAGTATTTT
CRGDTQYF
>.|TRBJ1-2|TRBV5-4|.
TGTGCCAGCAGCCCGCCCGACACCCCAATCGGAAACACCTTC
CASSPPDTPIGNTF
>.|TRBJ1-5|TRBV6-5|many
TGTGCCAGCAGGCGGGACGGTGCGAATCAGCCCCAGCATTTT
CASRRDGANQPQHF
>TRBD1|TRBJ1-1|TRBV5-1|few
TGCGCCAGCAGTCAGTCCGGGACAGTGAACACTGAAGCTTTCTTT
CASSQSGTVNTEAFF
>.|TRBJ2-7|TRBV2|many
TGTGCCAGCAGTAGCAGGGTTGAGCAGTACTTC
CASSSRVEQYF
>TRBD1|TRBJ1-4|TRBV11-2|many
TGTGCCAGCAGCAGGACAGGGGGCTTCCTCGGGGAAAAACTGTTTTTT
CASSRTGGFLGEKLFF
>.|TRBJ1-6|TRBV3-1|few
TGTGCCAGCAGCCAAGAAGGCCCCCTCCACTTT
CASSQEGPLHF
>.|TRBJ1-1|TRBV4-2|few
TGTGCCAGCAGCCAAGTAGGACAGCCGAACACTGAAGCTTTCTTT
CASSQVGQPNTEAFF
>.|TRBJ1-1|TRBV7-9|few
TGTGCCAGCAGCTTGGTACAGTATGAAGCTTTCTTT
CASSLVQYEAFF
>.|TRBJ2-2|TRBV27|few
TGTGCCAGCAGTCCTAAGGTTTGGGGCACCGGGGAGCTGTTTTTT
CASSPKVWGTGELFF
>TRBD1|TRBJ1-5|TRBV6-2/TRBV6-3|many
TGTGTTACAGGGGAAGGGGTTATTCAGCCCCAGCATTTT
CVTGEGVIQPQHF
>TRBD2|TRBJ2-3|TRBV5-1|few
TGCGCCAGCAGCCGTGACCCGGTGCTAGCGGGTAGCACAGATACGCAGTATTTT
CASSRDPVLAGSTDTQYF
>.|TRBJ2-1|TRBV5-1|few
TGCGCCAGCAGCTTGGCCATCGGAAGTAAGCGGTATGAGCAGTTCTTC
CASSLAIGSKRYEQFF
>.|TRBJ1-1|TRBV29-1|many
TGCAGCGTTGAATATCAGCCGAACACTGAAGCTTTCTTT
CSVEYQPNTEAFF
>TRBD2|TRBJ2-2|TRBV11-3|few
TGTGCCAGCAGCCCCCCTGGGGGGGACCCGAGAACCGGGGAGCTGTTTTTT
CASSPPGGDPRTGELFF
>TRBD1|TRBJ1-1|TRBV5-6|few
TGTGCCAGCAGCTTGTGGCTCAGGGGGGACTTTGAAGCTTTCTTT
CASSLWLRGDFEAFF
>.|TRBJ2-5|TRBV2|.
TGTGCCAGCTCCACGCCCAGGGATGGGGCTATCGGAAAGACCCAGTACTTC
CASSTPRDGAIGKTQYF
>.|TRBJ2-1|TRBV14|many
TGTGCCAGCAGCCAAGTTGACAGGAGCCGGCAGTTCTTC
CASSQVDRSRQFF
>.|TRBJ1-1|TRBV20-1|many
TGCAGTGCTAGAGATGTCAGGGCAGGCACTGAAGCTTTCTTT
CSARDVRAGTEAFF